The rows below give T cell receptor beta chains drawn from one sample of a study of CD8 T cells in ankylosing spondylitis. In TCRdb, the 5' RACE reads were re-called with MiXCR into one record per CDR3 protein. The sample lists 380,000 or so distinct CDR3 sequences, more than 20% occurring once. Sequencing input: blood, either unsorted or a sorted T cell fraction (not recorded which). Receptors were obtained from a male donor with ankylosing spondylitis or in good health (not recorded which). CDR3s include the opening cysteine and the closing phenylalanine or tryptophan. D genes are given only for firm matches. Clone size is stated in some rows and not others, as once, few, many or a class when expanded.

j_gene | v_gene | abundance | d_gene | CDR3aa | CDR3nt
TRBJ1-6 | TRBV12-3/TRBV12-4 | few | . | CASTLSGVGSPLHF | TGTGCCAGCACCCTCAGCGGGGTTGGATCACCCCTCCACTTT
TRBJ2-3 | TRBV7-9 | . | . | CASSLVGMDTQYF | TGTGCCAGCAGCTTAGTGGGGATGGATACGCAGTATTTT
TRBJ1-4 | TRBV12-3/TRBV12-4 | few | . | CASSLTIDQDEKLFF | TGTGCCAGCAGTTTGACAATAGATCAGGATGAAAAACTGTTTTTT
TRBJ2-1 | TRBV11-2 | . | TRBD2 | CASSVPMGGGVSYNEQFF | TGTGCCAGCAGCGTCCCAATGGGCGGGGGGGTCTCCTACAATGAGCAGTTCTTC
TRBJ2-7 | TRBV6-6 | . | . | CASSSHTTYEQYF | TGTGCCAGCAGCTCCCACACCACCTACGAGCAGTACTTC
TRBJ2-7 | TRBV6-1 | . | TRBD2 | CASSNPGLNPYEQYF | TGTGCCAGCAGTAATCCGGGACTAAACCCCTACGAGCAGTACTTC
TRBJ2-5 | TRBV7-9 | . | TRBD2 | CASSQRAGEETQYF | TGTGCCAGCAGCCAAAGAGCGGGGGAAGAGACCCAGTACTTC
TRBJ2-1 | TRBV11-2 | . | TRBD2 | CASSLVSSGGPYNEQFF | TGTGCCAGCAGCTTAGTTTCTAGCGGGGGGCCTTACAATGAGCAGTTCTTC
TRBJ2-7 | TRBV29-1 | . | . | CSVEGLGDISYEQYF | TGCAGCGTGGAAGGGTTGGGAGACATCTCCTACGAGCAGTACTTC
TRBJ2-3 | TRBV4-2 | . | TRBD1 | CASSRRTGADTQYF | TGTGCCAGCAGCCGTCGCACAGGGGCAGATACGCAGTATTTT